This T cell receptor beta chain was found in a study of CD8+CD57+ T cells in acquired aplastic anemia (dated by TCRdb to 2017 to 2018). Looking at the study overall: DNA extracted from sorted CD4+ and CD8+ cells had a mean of roughly 3.4 ug, with a range of roughly 0.17 to 27.4 ug. A CD8+CD57+ expansion meant a frequency higher than the mean frequency seen in healthy subjects.

Summary of the overall study and its limitations: No significant difference in CD8+ Simpson's diversity was found between patients and healthy controls (P=0.060). Roughly 31 CD8+ CDR3 sequences were shared between patients and controls but appeared highly expressed in patients and within their immunodominant clones.

Flow cytometry had shown CD8+CD57+ cell expansion in the patients selected for sequencing. Every patient had severe acquired aplastic anemia, diagnosed using the International Study of Aplastic Anemia and Agranulocytosis and Camitta criteria. No therapy had been received by the patients at the time of blood sampling. TCR repertoires of sorted CD4+ and CD8+ blood T cells from severe aplastic anemia patients and healthy subjects were deep-sequenced in the study. Patients were enrolled in the USA under clinicaltrials.gov protocols 00001620, 01623167, 00001397, 00071045, 00081523 and 00961064. Ficoll-Paque density gradient centrifugation was used to isolate peripheral blood mononuclear cells. Before DNA was extracted, CD4+ and CD8+ T cells were sorted using either FACS or magnetic beads. Genomic DNA served as template for TCR beta VDJ combination and CDR3 sequence profiling. TCR repertoire sequencing was run on an Illumina HiSeq 2000. Concerning the study's data processing: Repertoire assessment relied on Simpson's diversity index, CDR3 size and DJ length profiles, and TRBV/TRBJ rearrangement plots. The immunodominant clone was defined as the most abundant DNA sequence in deep sequencing data. CDR3 amino acid sequences were screened for sharing across subjects and were compared with published repertoires and the VDJdb database. The public reads were reprocessed in TCRdb via fastp at Q25 and MiXCR, keeping in-frame beta chains. Rows are combined by CDR3 protein, so each entry shows the most common genes and DNA. The V and J calls follow TCRdb's processing rather than the paper's. Within this sample are 150,000 to 180,000 distinct CDR3 sequences, with about 48% of them counted one time only. The ten largest clones take up approximately 12% of the sample.

The CDR3 contains 16 residues, cysteine and phenylalanine counted. Only the CDR3 DNA stays, 48 bases, in frame from base 1. Trimming removed 5 bases from V and 7 bases from J; the gene matches leave 11 bases unexplained. Via the germline V gene, CDR1 is LGHNA and CDR2 YSLEER. This clonotype has a handful of counts. Its binding antigen is unknown. No base-level quality is on record; no much larger clone is a single base apart. The chain joins TRBV4-3 to TRBJ2-1, and 10 bases in between align with TRBD2. The clonotype was recovered from a human donor with aplastic anemia. Material for sequencing was sorted CD4+, CD8+, or CD8+CD57+ T cells (not recorded which) from PBMCs. The CDR3 amino acid sequence is: CASSRQRGLALNEQFF. The nucleotide sequence reads as follows: TGCGCCAGCAGCAGGCAAAGGGGACTAGCGTTAAATGAGCAGTTCTTC.